The source of this T cell receptor beta chain is a study of T cell repertoires in cytomegalovirus infection. On the study more broadly: CMV epitopes used comprised recently identified HLA-C-restricted ones and well-studied HLA-B-restricted ones. Indications of both CMV infection and matching HLA type were provided by public TCR beta signatures. Study conclusions and caveats: Summed frequency of shared TCR beta families picked out CMV carriers who also had the relevant HLA. HLA-C-restricted CMV clonotypes gave the most frequent clonotype in two of eight donors.

V was pared by 3 bases and J by 1 base, with 12 bases between. This CDR3 region has 14 residues. The germline V gene encodes CDR1 DFQATT and CDR2 SNEGSKA (reference sequence). This clonotype turned up a few times. Its antigen is unidentified. TCRdb called the reads again in MiXCR, with one record for every CDR3 protein. There are hundreds of thousands of distinct CDR3 sequences in the sample; around 31% occur only once, and 18% lies in the top ten. The sequence was collected from a human donor in good health (CMV status not recorded). Some clones in this sample may be carry-over from other donors' samples. The rearrangement uses TRBV20-1 and TRBJ1-1; D is possibly TRBD1 (5 bases). Sequencing was performed on cultured PBMCs, taken from culture after CMV antigen stimulation. CDR3 DNA sequence: TGCAGTGCTAGGACAGCCACGGAGAACACTGAAGCTTTCTTT. This codes for CSARTATENTEAFF.